These T cell receptor beta chains were read from a single sample in a study of OX40 agonist ivuxolimab in advanced cancers. Sequencing was performed with immunoSEQ multiplex PCR; in TCRdb, only in-frame clones are kept and a portion is missing. The table includes 70,000 or so clones, around nine tenths detected once. The sequenced sample was CD4+ or CD8+ T cells sorted from blood, obtained in a trial of the OX40 agonist ivuxolimab. The receptor set was obtained from an adult with an advanced solid tumor such as melanoma, head and neck, liver or kidney cancer. Each CDR3 is given with its conserved first and last residue. A D gene is named only where the DNA matches it firmly. Size values are once, few and many counts, or a class for expanded clones, and some rows have none.

D: .; size: once; V: TRBV7-2; J: TRBJ2-5; CDR3: CASSLVVAPSSPQGKTQYF; DNA: TGTGCCAGCAGCTTAGTTGTAGCCCCCAGTTCTCCCCAAGGAAAGACCCAGTACTTC
D: .; size: .; V: TRBV6-6; J: TRBJ1-2; CDR3: CASSYELADYGYTF; DNA: TGTGCCAGCAGTTACGAGCTCGCGGACTATGGCTACACCTTC
D: .; size: .; V: TRBV7-8; J: TRBJ2-7; CDR3: CASSLVPHEQYF; DNA: TGTGCCAGCAGCTTAGTCCCCCACGAGCAGTACTTC
D: TRBD1; size: .; V: TRBV6-1; J: TRBJ2-7; CDR3: CASSMGQGYEQYF; DNA: TGTGCCAGCAGTATGGGACAGGGTTACGAGCAGTACTTC
D: TRBD1; size: .; V: TRBV12-5; J: TRBJ1-1; CDR3: CASGPNRGRGTEAFF; DNA: TGTGCTAGTGGTCCAAACAGGGGGCGAGGAACTGAAGCTTTCTTT
D: .; size: .; V: TRBV5-5; J: TRBJ2-5; CDR3: CASSNRLGPETQYF; DNA: TGTGCCAGCAGCAATCGCTTGGGACCCGAGACCCAGTACTTC
D: .; size: .; V: TRBV30; J: TRBJ1-5; CDR3: CAWSEQVNQPQHF; DNA: TGTGCCTGGAGTGAACAGGTCAATCAGCCCCAGCATTTT
D: .; size: .; V: TRBV7-2; J: TRBJ2-6; CDR3: CASSLEHGGANVLTF; DNA: TGTGCCAGCAGCTTAGAGCACGGGGGGGCCAACGTCCTGACTTTC
D: .; size: .; V: TRBV12-5; J: TRBJ2-5; CDR3: CASGHSGTQETQYF; DNA: TGTGCTAGTGGCCACTCGGGAACGCAAGAGACCCAGTACTTC
D: .; size: .; V: TRBV5-1; J: TRBJ1-6; CDR3: CASSPDYSPLHF; DNA: TGCGCCAGCAGCCCGGATTATTCACCCCTCCACTTT
D: .; size: .; V: TRBV18; J: TRBJ1-4; CDR3: CASSPPGGLGEKLFF; DNA: TGTGCCAGCTCACCACCGGGGGGCCTAGGTGAAAAACTGTTTTTT
D: .; size: .; V: TRBV5-4; J: TRBJ1-2; CDR3: CASSPVGGNYGYTF; DNA: TGTGCCAGCAGCCCGGTGGGGGGGAACTATGGCTACACCTTC
D: .; size: once; V: TRBV7-2; J: TRBJ2-2; CDR3: CASSFSRGTGGELFF; DNA: TGTGCCAGCAGCTTTTCCCGGGGGACGGGCGGGGAGCTGTTTTTT
D: .; size: medium-sized; V: TRBV19; J: TRBJ1-5; CDR3: CASSIGAWDQHF; DNA: TGTGCCAGTAGTATAGGGGCTTGGGACCAGCATTTT
D: TRBD1; size: few; V: TRBV7-3; J: TRBJ2-5; CDR3: CASSPVGQGFQETQYF; DNA: TGTGCCAGCAGCCCAGTCGGACAGGGGTTCCAAGAGACCCAGTACTTC
D: .; size: .; V: TRBV5-6; J: TRBJ2-3; CDR3: CASGSPGQGLTDTQYF; DNA: TGTGCCAGCGGCTCCCCGGGGCAAGGGCTCACAGATACGCAGTATTTT
D: .; size: .; V: TRBV30; J: TRBJ1-1; CDR3: CAWRAGTPNTEAFF; DNA: TGTGCCTGGAGAGCCGGGACACCGAACACTGAAGCTTTCTTT
D: TRBD2; size: .; V: TRBV7-2; J: TRBJ2-5; CDR3: CASSLESTSSVKTQYF; DNA: TGTGCCAGCAGCTTAGAGTCGACTAGCTCTGTGAAGACCCAGTACTTC
D: TRBD2; size: .; V: TRBV11-2; J: TRBJ2-5; CDR3: CASSLPPGGRGPAQETQYF; DNA: TGTGCCAGCAGCTTACCCCCGGGGGGGCGGGGCCCAGCCCAGGAGACCCAGTACTTC
D: .; size: .; V: TRBV11-2; J: TRBJ1-4; CDR3: CASSLVADEKLFF; DNA: TGTGCCAGCAGCTTAGTCGCCGACGAAAAACTGTTTTTT
D: TRBD2; size: once; V: TRBV7-2; J: TRBJ2-3; CDR3: CASSLSRTSKADTQYF; DNA: TGTGCCAGCAGCTTATCCCGGACTAGTAAGGCGGATACGCAGTATTTT
D: .; size: .; V: TRBV7-2; J: TRBJ2-1; CDR3: CASSSPAGGNEQFF; DNA: TGTGCCAGCAGCTCCCCCGCGGGTGGGAATGAGCAGTTCTTC
D: TRBD2; size: .; V: TRBV19; J: TRBJ2-1; CDR3: CASSPRSGRVAYNEQFF; DNA: TGTGCCAGTAGTCCCCGCAGCGGGAGGGTGGCCTACAATGAGCAGTTCTTC
D: TRBD2; size: .; V: TRBV27; J: TRBJ2-3; CDR3: CASRRLSGGPDTQYF; DNA: TGTGCCAGCAGGAGACTGTCGGGGGGTCCAGATACGCAGTATTTT
D: TRBD1; size: .; V: TRBV7-2; J: TRBJ2-7; CDR3: CASSLWDRVYEQYF; DNA: TGTGCCAGCAGCTTATGGGACAGGGTCTACGAGCAGTACTTC
D: TRBD2; size: .; V: TRBV19; J: TRBJ2-1; CDR3: CASSMGGGPYNEQFF; DNA: TGTGCCAGTAGTATGGGGGGAGGGCCCTACAATGAGCAGTTCTTC
D: TRBD1; size: .; V: TRBV6-5; J: TRBJ1-1; CDR3: CASRPGTVTEAFF; DNA: TGTGCCAGCAGACCAGGGACAGTCACTGAAGCTTTCTTT
D: TRBD2; size: .; V: TRBV12-5; J: TRBJ2-1; CDR3: CASGLVLGLAGYNEQFF; DNA: TGTGCTAGTGGTTTGGTACTCGGACTAGCGGGATACAATGAGCAGTTCTTC